These 32 T cell receptor beta chains came from one sample sequenced in a study of cytomegalovirus exposure and HLA in healthy donors. A multiplex PCR was run with 60 Vbeta primers and 13 Jbeta primers. The repertoire was sequenced with immunoSEQ multiplex PCR; TCRdb's copy has only in-frame clones and lacks some. Here the sample spans 150,000 or so clones, roughly 75% being singletons. The sequencing sample was made of PBMCs. These receptors came from a woman between 45 and 65 years old in good health and CMV-seropositive.

In this sample, this clone turned up once. V and J are TRBV6-4 and TRBJ2-3; TRBD1 agrees at 10 bases. The CDR3 loop spans 13 amino acids. CDR1 and CDR2 from the germline V gene are MRHNA and SNTAGT. V dropped 6 bases and J dropped 4; count of bases not matched to a gene: 1. Written as DNA, the CDR3 is TGTGCCAGCAGGGGACAGGGGTCAGATACGCAGTATTTT. Protein sequence: CASRGQGSDTQYF.

V gene TRBV7-8 combines with J gene TRBJ2-4, with D tentatively TRBD1 (7 bases). The CDR3 totals 16 residues. Trimming took 5 bases from V and 0 from J, leaving 14 bases between them. CDR1 and CDR2 from the germline V gene are SGHVS and FQNEAQ. The CDR3 region is CASSVQGRGAKNIQYF. The CDR3 nucleotides read TGTGCCAGCAGCGTACAGGGGCGGGGAGCCAAAAACATTCAGTACTTC.

The chain has TRBV27 and TRBJ2-5; 9 nucleotides align to TRBD1. The end of the DNA aligns better with TRBJ2-7, so the J call may be wrong. The CDR3 length is 13 residues. CDR1 is MNHEY and CDR2 is SMNVEV in the germline V gene (reference sequence). The CDR3 loop reads CASGDRGVYEQYF. The CDR3 coding sequence is TGTGCCAGCGGTGACAGGGGGGTCTACGAGCAGTACTTC.

This rearrangement joins TRBV7-2 to TRBJ2-5; 11 nucleotides line up with TRBD2. The CDR3 runs 17 residues. V shed 2 bases and J 4 bases; nucleotides not matched to a gene: 9. Germline-derived CDR1 and CDR2 are SGHTA and FQGNSA. The CDR3: CASSLYPPGLAGETQYF. The CDR3, as DNA: TGTGCCAGCAGCTTATACCCACCCGGACTAGCGGGAGAGACCCAGTACTTC.

The chain employs TRBV9 and TRBJ1-3; 11 bases are shared with TRBD1. CDR3 length equals 16 residues. CDR1 is SGDLS and CDR2 is YYNGEE in the germline V gene. The V segment lost 7 bases and the J segment 2 bases; nucleotides outside the gene matches: 8. The CDR3 DNA sequence: TGTGCCAGCGGACTGGGGACAGGGGGTACTGGAAACACCATATATTTT. As protein: CASGLGTGGTGNTIYF.

The J gene is TRBJ1-3, the V gene TRBV11-2; D perhaps matches TRBD1 (6 bases). Germline V gene data show CDR1 as SGHAT and CDR2 as FQNNGV. The CDR3 is made up of 15 amino acids. The ends were cut back, 0 bases at V and 5 bases at J, with 11 bases in the middle. The CDR3 protein is CASSLERQGRNTIYF. The CDR3, as DNA: TGTGCCAGCAGCTTAGAGCGGCAGGGGAGAAACACCATATATTTT.

The rearrangement joins TRBV25-1 to TRBJ2-5, with TRBD2 matching over 12 bases. Germline assignment: CDR1 MGHDK and CDR2 SYGVNS. The V gene end was trimmed by 5 bases and the J gene end by 2 bases; junction bases not matched to a gene: 9. CDR3 size: 17 residues. The CDR3 sequence: CASSLGGLAGSQETQYF. CDR3 DNA: TGTGCCAGCAGTTTGGGAGGACTAGCGGGGAGTCAAGAGACCCAGTACTTC.

The rearrangement links TRBV7-9 to TRBJ2-3, with D unresolved. This CDR3 comprises 13 residues. Germline V lookup: CDR1 SEHNR, CDR2 FQNEAQ (reference sequence). Trimming cost V 3 bases and J 6 bases, with 10 bases left between them. In DNA form, the CDR3 reads TGTGCCAGCAGCTTGACTTTGGTGGATACGCAGTATTTT. This encodes CASSLTLVDTQYF.

The chain employs TRBV28 and TRBJ2-4; 11 positions match TRBD1. With 5 bases clipped from V and 9 bases from J, the junction kept 9 bases outside the gene matches. The germline gives CDR1 MDHEN, CDR2 SYDVKM. This CDR3 has 15 amino acids. The CDR3 protein is CASSPPDRGRGIQYF. The CDR3 nucleotides read TGTGCCAGCAGTCCCCCGGACAGGGGGCGCGGCATTCAGTACTTC.

V usage is TRBV5-1 and J usage is TRBJ2-7, with a possible D match to TRBD2 (6 bases). CDR3 length: 13 amino acids. The V gene lost 7 bases and the J gene lost 5 bases, with 16 bases spanning the gap. Germline loops: CDR1 SGHRS, CDR2 YFSETQ. Written as DNA, the CDR3 is TGCGCCAGCGGGGCGGGAACAAACCACGAGCAGTACTTC. Amino acids: CASGAGTNHEQYF.

The chain is built from TRBV4-2 and TRBJ1-5, with D perhaps matching TRBD1 (6 bases). CDR1 is LGHNA, CDR2 YNFKEQ, per germline. This CDR3 is 12 amino acids long. The V end lost 0 bases, the J end lost 9 bases, and 6 bases lay between the germline ends. The CDR3 region is CASSQEDRPQHF. DNA for the CDR3: TGTGCCAGCAGCCAAGAGGACAGGCCCCAGCATTTT.

This rearrangement joins TRBV7-2 to TRBJ2-1; 13 bases agree with TRBD2. The CDR3 has 18 residues. Germline CDR1 reads SGHTA; CDR2 reads FQGNSA. After removal of 8 bases from V and 0 bases from J, the junction contained 10 bases not matched to a gene. This chain's CDR3 is CASRTGTSGKSSYNEQFF. The DNA of the CDR3 is TGTGCCAGCCGCACCGGGACTAGCGGGAAAAGCTCCTACAATGAGCAGTTCTTC.

The gene calls are TRBV5-1 and TRBJ2-7; the D is unclear. Germline V gene lookup returns CDR1 SGHRS and CDR2 YFSETQ. The germline V and J ends were trimmed by 6 bases and 1 base, with 8 bases remaining between them. This CDR3 contains 12 residues. The CDR3 here is CASKSNSYEQYF. CDR3 sequence (DNA): TGCGCCAGCAAATCAAATTCCTACGAGCAGTACTTC.

V and J are TRBV5-1 and TRBJ2-5; D gene unclear. The germline V and J ends were trimmed by 3 bases and 4 bases, with 10 bases remaining between them. The CDR3 totals 13 residues. The germline V gene encodes CDR1 SGHRS and CDR2 YFSETQ. The chain's CDR3 is CASSSKPLETQYF. The CDR3 DNA is TGCGCCAGCAGCTCAAAGCCGCTAGAGACCCAGTACTTC.

V gene TRBV5-4 combines with J gene TRBJ2-1, with 9 bases aligning to TRBD1. CDR3 size: 17 residues. V dropped 3 bases and J dropped 4; count of bases not matched to a gene: 11. CDR1 and CDR2 (germline): SGHNT, YYREEE (reference sequence). CDR3: CASSSLKTGTGYNEQFF. The CDR3 DNA reads as TGTGCCAGCAGCTCCCTGAAAACCGGGACAGGGTACAATGAGCAGTTCTTC.

This chain connects TRBV4-3 to TRBJ2-3; 12 positions agree with TRBD2. With 0 bases clipped from V and 4 bases from J, the junction kept 2 bases outside the gene matches. The germline gives CDR1 LGHNA, CDR2 YSLEER. This CDR3 spans 16 amino acids. The CDR3 DNA sequence: TGCGCCAGCAGCCAAGAACTAGCGGGGGGCTCAGATACGCAGTATTTT. This translates into CASSQELAGGSDTQYF.

The chain joins TRBV28 to TRBJ1-5; 8 nucleotides agree with TRBD1. CDR1 is MDHEN, CDR2 SYDVKM, per germline. The trim removed 6 bases at V and 3 bases at J, leaving 7 bases unmatched. This CDR3 spans 15 amino acids. CDR3: CASSKGQAFNQPQHF. DNA of the CDR3: TGTGCCAGCAGCAAGGGACAGGCTTTCAATCAGCCCCAGCATTTT.

The chain carries TRBV6-6 and TRBJ2-1, with a weak D call TRBD1 (6 bases). Germline V gives CDR1 MNHNY, CDR2 SVGAGI (reference sequence). The CDR3 is made up of 14 amino acids. V was pared by 2 bases and J by 8 bases, with 13 bases between. Written as DNA, the CDR3 is TGTGCCAGCAGTTACACAGGGACACACGATGAGCAGTTCTTC. Its protein product is CASSYTGTHDEQFF.

The V call is TRBV28, the J call TRBJ2-7; 7 bases align to TRBD1. There are 14 residues in the CDR3. CDR1 and CDR2 (germline): MDHEN, SYDVKM. J gave up 0 bases and V 7 bases, and 6 bases lay outside the gene matches. CDR3 sequence reads: CASTIQGTSYEQYF. CDR3 DNA: TGTGCCAGCACCATACAGGGGACCTCCTACGAGCAGTACTTC.

This clone occurred a few times. This chain links TRBV4-1 with TRBJ2-7; tentatively, D is TRBD2 (5 bases). The CDR3 sequence is 14 residues long. CDR1 and CDR2 (germline): MGHRA, YSYEKL. V lost 4 bases to trimming and J lost 6 bases, with 16 bases between them. The CDR3 bases are TGCGCCAGCAGCCCACCCGGGGTCGAGGGCGAGCAGTACTTC. Translating it yields CASSPPGVEGEQYF.

The chain links TRBV25-1 to TRBJ2-1, with a possible D match to TRBD1 (6 bases). The CDR3 is 15 residues long. Trimming shortened V by 5 bases and J by 3 bases, and 14 bases separated the two germline ends. Germline values: CDR1 MGHDK, CDR2 SYGVNS. This CDR3 is CASSHKGQDYNEQFF. CDR3 DNA: TGTGCCAGCAGTCATAAGGGACAAGACTACAATGAGCAGTTCTTC. The full variable domain, completed using reference TRBV25-1 and TRBJ2-1, is EADIYQTPRYLVIGTGKKITLECSQTMGHDKMYWYQQDPGMELHLIHYSYGVNSTEKGDLSSESTVSRIRTEHFPLTLESARPSHTSQYLCASSHKGQDYNEQFFGPGTRLTVL.

The chain employs TRBV19 and TRBJ1-6, with 7 bases fitting TRBD1. CDR1 and CDR2 from the germline V gene are LNHDA and SQIVND (reference sequence). This CDR3 comprises 15 residues. V lost 2 bases, J lost 6 bases, and 4 bases stayed unmatched. CDR3 protein: CASSIRGTANSPLHF. The CDR3, as DNA: TGTGCCAGTAGTATACGAGGGACAGCTAATTCACCCCTCCACTTT.

For this clone: One junction end disagrees with the germline gene, perhaps due to a read error. The sample contains more than one DNA sequence encoding this CDR3. The chain joins TRBV18 to TRBJ1-2; D is possibly TRBD1 (5 bases). Germline V gene data show CDR1 as KGHSH and CDR2 as LQKENI. This CDR3 is 12 amino acids long. CDR3 sequence: CASSPSQGSYTF. Here the CDR3 DNA reads TGTGCCAGCTCACCTTCTCAGGGATCCTACACTTTC.

This chain connects TRBV28 to TRBJ1-2; D might be TRBD1 (5 bases). The CDR3 has 13 residues. The V gene's germline CDR1 is MDHEN and CDR2 SYDVKM. Trimming cost V 6 bases and J 4 bases, with 12 bases left between them. DNA for the CDR3: TGTGCCAGCAGCCTGGGACTGTCCTATGGCTACACCTTC. As protein: CASSLGLSYGYTF.

The gene calls are TRBV28 and TRBJ1-6; D is undetermined. Germline CDR1 is MDHEN and CDR2 is SYDVKM. The CDR3 contains 12 residues. Trimming took 6 bases from V and 11 from J, leaving 11 bases between them. The CDR3 here is CASRVRATPLHF. The DNA for the CDR3 is TGTGCCAGCAGGGTGAGAGCCACACCCCTCCACTTT.

V usage is TRBV4-1 and J usage is TRBJ2-2; 7 bases match TRBD2. J was trimmed by 1 base and V by 8 bases; bases with no gene match: 7. This CDR3 spans 15 amino acids. Germline CDR1 reads MGHRA; CDR2 reads YSYEKL. CDR3 sequence: CASANTGGNTGELFF. The CDR3 DNA is TGCGCCAGCGCCAACACGGGGGGGAACACCGGGGAGCTGTTTTTT.

The V and J genes are TRBV6-4 and TRBJ1-6; 9 nucleotides align to TRBD1. Germline loops: CDR1 MRHNA, CDR2 SNTAGT. V shed 6 bases, J shed 6 bases, and the junction held 6 bases outside the gene matches. This CDR3 is built from 15 residues. Here the CDR3 DNA reads TGTGCCAGCAGAAAAGGGGACAGGGTTAATTCACCCCTCCACTTT. The encoded protein is CASRKGDRVNSPLHF.

V and J are TRBV6-5 and TRBJ2-1; 13 bases are shared with TRBD2. There are 14 residues in the CDR3. Losses at the gene ends were 9 bases for V and 6 bases for J; bases not matched to a gene: 5. Germline values: CDR1 MNHEY, CDR2 SVGAGI. The CDR3 sequence: CASKLAGGVNEQFF. CDR3 DNA: TGTGCCAGTAAACTAGCGGGAGGGGTCAATGAGCAGTTCTTC.

J is TRBJ1-4 and V is TRBV7-9, with 9 positions matching TRBD1. V lost 4 bases to trimming and J lost 6 bases; unmatched junction nucleotides: 6. This CDR3 has 15 amino acids. Germline CDR1 SEHNR, CDR2 FQNEAQ (reference sequence). The CDR3 protein is CASSSRGDRDEKLFF. The DNA of the CDR3 is TGTGCCAGCAGCTCTAGGGGGGACAGGGATGAAAAACTGTTTTTT.

The chain joins TRBV27 to TRBJ2-1; 7 nucleotides align to TRBD2. V was pared by 7 bases and J by 12 bases, with 15 bases of the junction left unmatched. The CDR3 extends over 14 amino acids. The germline V gene has CDR1 MNHEY and CDR2 SMNVEV (reference sequence). DNA for the CDR3: TGTGCCAGCACCCTTGGGGGGGGTGGGGCGCGGCAGTTCTTC. It yields the protein CASTLGGGGARQFF.

The genes are TRBV19 and TRBJ2-3; D may be TRBD1 (5 bases). Trimming pared 10 bases from V and 1 base from J, leaving 21 bases between. Germline CDR1 is LNHDA and CDR2 is SQIVND (reference sequence). This CDR3 is 16 amino acids long. The CDR3 is CATRTGRKKGTDTQYF. CDR3 nucleotides: TGTGCCACCAGAACAGGCCGGAAAAAAGGCACAGATACGCAGTATTTT.

This chain uses TRBV7-2 with TRBJ1-3; 7 positions match TRBD1. The V gene end was trimmed by 4 bases and the J gene end by 4 bases; junction bases not matched to a gene: 7. This CDR3 contains 15 residues. CDR1 SGHTA and CDR2 FQGNSA come from the germline V gene. CDR3 in DNA: TGTGCCAGCAGCTCACACAGGGGACAGGGAAACACCATATATTTT. The encoded protein is CASSSHRGQGNTIYF. The full variable domain, with the rest looked up from reference TRBV7-2 and TRBJ1-3, is GAGVSQSPSNKVTEKGKDVELRCDPISGHTALYWYRQSLGQGLEFLIYFQGNSAPDKSGLPSDRFSAERTGGSVSTLTIQRTQQEDSAVYLCASSSHRGQGNTIYFGEGSWLTVV.